One and the same sample provided the 24 T cell receptor beta chains below, sequenced in a study of CD8 T cells in ankylosing spondylitis. TCRdb fed the 5' RACE reads into MiXCR, producing one record per CDR3 protein. The sample yields roughly 130,000 distinct CDR3 sequences, roughly 8.8% seen once. The sequenced sample consisted of synovial fluid, either unsorted or a sorted T cell fraction (not recorded which). All receptors derive from a male donor with ankylosing spondylitis.

This clonotype occurred a few times. The chain recombines TRBV14 with TRBJ2-1; D possibly corresponds to TRBD2 (6 bases). Germline lookup yields CDR1 SGHDN and CDR2 FVKESK. Trimming took 0 bases from V and 0 from J, leaving 12 bases between them. This CDR3 region has 17 residues. This CDR3 is CASSQDSLATSYNEQFF. The CDR3 region has the DNA TGTGCCAGCAGCCAAGATAGCCTAGCGACCTCCTACAATGAGCAGTTCTTC.

There are a few counts of this clonotype. In DNA form, the CDR3 reads TGTGCCAGCAGCTTAGATCAGTCAGGTACTGAAGCTTTCTTT. This translates into CASSLDQSGTEAFF. V gene TRBV13 combines with J gene TRBJ1-1; D gene uncertain. The CDR3 runs 14 residues. Germline CDR1 reads PRHDT; CDR2 reads FYEKMQ (reference sequence). V was pared by 1 base and J by 5 bases, with 11 bases between.

This clonotype was counted a single time. The V and J genes are TRBV20-1 and TRBJ2-3; D not resolved. The V end lost 3 bases, the J end lost 5 bases, and 6 bases lay between the germline ends. Per the germline V gene, CDR1 is DFQATT and CDR2 is SNEGSKA (reference sequence). This CDR3 has 11 amino acids. The CDR3 sequence is CSASPRDTQYF. The CDR3 nucleotides read TGCAGTGCTAGTCCCCGAGATACGCAGTATTTT.

This clonotype has only a few counts. This chain uses TRBV27 with TRBJ2-5; D ambiguous. The length of the CDR3 is 12 residues. CDR1 is MNHEY and CDR2 is SMNVEV in the germline V gene (reference sequence). Trimming cost V 7 bases and J 1 base, with 7 bases left between them. The CDR3 DNA reads TGTGCCAGCAAGGGATCCCAAGAGACCCAGTACTTC. It yields the protein CASKGSQETQYF.

The rearrangement links TRBV28 to TRBJ2-7; tentative D call: TRBD1 (5 bases). The CDR3 has 14 residues. Trimming shortened V by 6 bases and J by 2 bases, and 14 bases separated the two germline ends. The germline V gene has CDR1 MDHEN and CDR2 SYDVKM. As DNA, the CDR3 is TGTGCCAGCAGAACTTTCGACAGACCCTACGAGCAGTACTTC. This translates into CASRTFDRPYEQYF.

The V and J genes are TRBV29-1 and TRBJ1-2; TRBD1 matches 7 bases. Unmatched junction bases numbered 4, after V lost 7 bases and J lost 5 bases. The length of the CDR3 is 11 residues. Germline-derived CDR1 and CDR2 are SQVTM and ANQGSEA. The CDR3 loop is CSGGTEYGYTF. The CDR3 coding sequence is TGCAGCGGAGGGACAGAGTATGGCTACACCTTC. Full variable domain (outside the CDR3, taken from reference TRBV29-1 and TRBJ1-2): SAVISQKPSRDICQRGTSLTIQCQVDSQVTMMFWYRQQPGQSLTLIATANQGSEATYESGFVIDKFPISRPNLTFSTLTVSNMSPEDSSIYLCSGGTEYGYTFGSGTRLTVV.

This clonotype has a count of ten or more. This chain uses TRBV7-2 with TRBJ2-7, with 7 bases fitting TRBD2. Unmatched junction bases numbered 9, after V lost 7 bases and J lost 0 bases. The CDR3 length is 15 residues. Germline CDR1 SGHTA, CDR2 FQGNSA. CDR3: CASTKGGPRSYEQYF. The CDR3 nucleotides read TGTGCCAGCACTAAGGGAGGGCCGCGCTCCTACGAGCAGTACTTC.

This clonotype was counted between two and nine times. This chain uses TRBV19 with TRBJ1-1; D is perhaps TRBD1 (5 bases). Trimming stripped 7 bases from V and 6 bases from J, with 15 bases between. The CDR3 is made up of 13 amino acids. In germline, CDR1 is LNHDA, CDR2 SQIVND (reference sequence). CDR3 protein: CASMGEGSSEAFF. The CDR3 nucleotides read TGTGCCAGTATGGGGGAAGGTTCGTCTGAAGCTTTCTTT.

The CDR3 loop is CASSLALAGSSYEQYF. Here the CDR3 DNA reads TGTGCCAGCAGCTTAGCGCTAGCGGGGAGCTCCTACGAGCAGTACTTC. The rearrangement links TRBV7-9 to TRBJ2-7, with 9 bases identical to TRBD2. V dropped 0 bases and J dropped 0; count of bases not matched to a gene: 3. Germline V lookup: CDR1 SEHNR, CDR2 FQNEAQ (reference sequence). This CDR3 region has 16 residues.

This clonotype turned up a few times. The chain employs TRBV21-1 and TRBJ1-5. TRBV21-1 is shown as a pseudogene. CDR3 size: 12 residues. DNA for the CDR3: TGTGCCAGCAGCAAATGCGGTGCCTTTCAGCATTTT. Translated, it gives CASSKCGAFQHF.

The CDR3 DNA sequence: TGTGCCAGCAGCCCTCCGGGACAGGCCTACGAGCAGTACTTC. Protein: CASSPPGQAYEQYF. The rearrangement uses TRBV4-2 and TRBJ2-7; TRBD1 matches 8 bases. The V gene's germline CDR1 is LGHNA and CDR2 YNFKEQ. V gave up 4 bases and J gave up 2 bases; unmatched junction bases: 4. The length of the CDR3 is 14 residues.

The sample holds a few counts of this clonotype. This chain joins TRBV20-1 and TRBJ2-7; no firm D call. The germline CDR1 and CDR2 sequences are DFQATT and SNEGSKA (reference sequence). This CDR3 spans 12 amino acids. Between the trimmed V and J ends, which lost 0 bases and 9 bases, there was a span of 12 bases. The CDR3 here is CSAREALLGQYF. CDR3 nucleotides: TGCAGTGCTAGAGAGGCCTTACTGGGGCAGTACTTC.

This chain links TRBV10-3 with TRBJ2-7; 11 nucleotides line up with TRBD2. The V gene's germline CDR1 is ENHRY and CDR2 SYGVKD. The CDR3 runs 12 residues. This CDR3 is CAITSGRREQYF. In DNA form, the CDR3 reads TGTGCTATTACTAGCGGGAGACGCGAGCAGTACTTC.

In its sample, this clonotype was seen a few times. The chain recombines TRBV30 with TRBJ2-5; D is unresolved. The V gene's germline CDR1 is GTSNPN and CDR2 SVGIG (reference sequence). This CDR3 has 13 amino acids. V was cut by 0 bases and J by 5 bases, with 10 bases left in between. CDR3 nucleotide sequence: TGTGCCTGGAGTGTATACAGCCCGGAGACCCAGTACTTC. It codes for CAWSVYSPETQYF.

The V gene is TRBV20-1, the J gene TRBJ2-5; 12 bases line up with TRBD2. Germline lookup yields CDR1 DFQATT and CDR2 SNEGSKA (reference sequence). Trimming removed 5 bases from V and 1 base from J; junction bases left unmatched: 2. The CDR3 is made up of 14 amino acids. Here the CDR3 DNA reads TGCAGTGCTCTAGCGGGGGGGCTCCAAGAGACCCAGTACTTC. This encodes CSALAGGLQETQYF.

This clonotype was seen at least ten times. The rearrangement links TRBV20-1 to TRBJ2-1; 11 nucleotides align to TRBD2. With 0 bases clipped from V and 2 bases from J, the junction kept 3 bases outside the gene matches. This CDR3 has 16 amino acids. Per the germline V gene, CDR1 is DFQATT and CDR2 is SNEGSKA (reference sequence). Written as DNA, the CDR3 is TGCAGTGCTAGAGATACGGGACTAGCGGCCTACAATGAGCAGTTCTTC. Translating it yields CSARDTGLAAYNEQFF.

The chain uses TRBV7-9 and TRBJ2-1, with D possibly being TRBD2 (5 bases). Trimming removed 8 bases from V and 0 bases from J, with 14 bases in between. The CDR3 has 15 residues. CDR1 and CDR2 (germline): SEHNR, FQNEAQ (reference sequence). The CDR3 sequence is CASLHSGNSYNEQFF. CDR3 nucleotides: TGTGCCAGCCTCCACTCGGGGAACTCCTACAATGAGCAGTTCTTC.

This clonotype was recorded many times. The chain uses TRBV5-1 and TRBJ2-2, with TRBD2 identical over 11 bases. CDR1 is SGHRS, CDR2 YFSETQ, per germline. The V and J ends lost 5 bases and 7 bases, in that order; junction bases with no gene match: 7. This CDR3 region has 15 residues. CDR3 protein: CASSQLAGGGGELFF. CDR3 DNA sequence: TGCGCCAGCAGTCAGCTAGCGGGAGGAGGCGGGGAGCTGTTTTTT.

This clonotype was seen many times. The rearrangement links TRBV7-3 to TRBJ2-3; D ambiguous. Germline V gene lookup returns CDR1 SGHTA and CDR2 FQGTGA. V lost 1 base, J lost 5 bases, and 10 bases lay in between. The CDR3 is 14 residues long. In DNA form, the CDR3 reads TGTGCCAGCAGCTTAAGGGGTGTGGGAGATACGCAGTATTTT. This translates into CASSLRGVGDTQYF. Variable domain in full (rest from reference TRBV7-3 and TRBJ2-3): GAGVSQTPSNKVTEKGKYVELRCDPISGHTALYWYRQSLGQGPEFLIYFQGTGAADDSGLPNDRFFAVRPEGSVSTLKIQRTERGDSAVYLCASSLRGVGDTQYFGPGTRLTVL.

The chain uses TRBV6-2 or TRBV6-3 and TRBJ1-2; TRBD1 matches 7 bases. Per the germline V gene, CDR1 is MNHEY and CDR2 is SVGEGT. This CDR3 spans 14 amino acids. V gave up 5 bases and J gave up 9 bases; unmatched junction bases: 12. CDR3 sequence: CASSQGDSPVSYTF. CDR3 in DNA: TGTGCCAGCAGTCAGGGGGACAGCCCGGTGAGCTACACCTTC.

There are a few counts of this clonotype. The chain links TRBV6-5 to TRBJ2-7; D gene uncertain. CDR1 is MNHEY, CDR2 SVGAGI, per germline. Between the trimmed V and J ends, which lost 7 bases and 0 bases, there was a span of 13 bases. The CDR3 is 14 residues long. The chain's CDR3 is CASKITTLSYEQYF. The CDR3 DNA is TGTGCCAGCAAGATTACAACTCTCTCCTACGAGCAGTACTTC.

The table lists this clonotype with a few counts. The V call is TRBV7-8, the J call TRBJ2-3; D is uncertain. This CDR3 spans 15 amino acids. Germline-derived CDR1 and CDR2 are SGHVS and FQNEAQ. Trimming shortened V by 2 bases and J by 5 bases, and 14 bases separated the two germline ends. The DNA of the CDR3 is TGTGCCAGCAGCTTACGGCCCGAGAGTATAGATACGCAGTATTTT. Translating it yields CASSLRPESIDTQYF.

This clonotype was found many times. This rearrangement joins TRBV4-2 to TRBJ1-4; TRBD1 aligns across 7 bases. The CDR3 covers 16 residues. Germline-derived CDR1 and CDR2 are LGHNA and YNFKEQ. V lost 0 bases and J lost 4; bases outside the gene matches: 5. The CDR3 sequence: CASSQDWGQFNEKLFF. As DNA, the CDR3 is TGTGCCAGCAGCCAAGATTGGGGACAGTTTAATGAAAAACTGTTTTTT.

At least ten counts were recorded for this clonotype. The chain joins TRBV5-1 to TRBJ1-5, with D unclear. V lost 4 bases, J lost 4 bases, and 9 bases lay in between. Germline lookup yields CDR1 SGHRS and CDR2 YFSETQ. The CDR3 contains 13 residues. CDR3 sequence reads: CASSRDGNQPQHF. The CDR3 nucleotides read TGCGCCAGCAGCCGCGACGGGAATCAGCCCCAGCATTTT. Using reference TRBV5-1 and TRBJ1-5 for the parts outside the CDR3, the full variable domain is KAGVTQTPRYLIKTRGQQVTLSCSPISGHRSVSWYQQTPGQGLQFLFEYFSETQRNKGNFPGRFSGRQFSNSRSEMNVSTLELGDSALYLCASSRDGNQPQHFGDGTRLSIL.